The clone carrying this TCR beta chain was picked up many times. TCR cDNA received a 3' ligated oligonucleotide that carried a UMI. Reverse transcription used DNase-treated unsorted total RNA, aiming for roughly 1 to 1000 ng. This sample is drawn from a study of naive and memory T cell subsets. Four PCR rounds used nested alpha and beta constant region primers plus the SP2 primer. Blood and skin TCR RNA was reverse transcribed with alpha and beta constant primers. From the 5' RACE reads, TCRdb called clonotypes with MiXCR, one entry per CDR3 protein. The sample includes over 45,000 distinct CDR3 sequences, over 3.5% seen only once; the top ten take around 0.84%. CDR1 is LGHDT, CDR2 YNNKEL, per germline (reference sequence). Trimming took 3 bases from V and 7 from J, leaving 12 bases between them. This CDR3 is built from 13 residues.

This chain uses TRBV3-1 with TRBJ1-2; TRBD1 might be the D (5 bases). This TCR derives from a female donor in good health. In DNA, the CDR3 is TGTGCCAGCAGCCATCTCAGGGATACTGGCTACACCTTC. Protein: CASSHLRDTGYTF.